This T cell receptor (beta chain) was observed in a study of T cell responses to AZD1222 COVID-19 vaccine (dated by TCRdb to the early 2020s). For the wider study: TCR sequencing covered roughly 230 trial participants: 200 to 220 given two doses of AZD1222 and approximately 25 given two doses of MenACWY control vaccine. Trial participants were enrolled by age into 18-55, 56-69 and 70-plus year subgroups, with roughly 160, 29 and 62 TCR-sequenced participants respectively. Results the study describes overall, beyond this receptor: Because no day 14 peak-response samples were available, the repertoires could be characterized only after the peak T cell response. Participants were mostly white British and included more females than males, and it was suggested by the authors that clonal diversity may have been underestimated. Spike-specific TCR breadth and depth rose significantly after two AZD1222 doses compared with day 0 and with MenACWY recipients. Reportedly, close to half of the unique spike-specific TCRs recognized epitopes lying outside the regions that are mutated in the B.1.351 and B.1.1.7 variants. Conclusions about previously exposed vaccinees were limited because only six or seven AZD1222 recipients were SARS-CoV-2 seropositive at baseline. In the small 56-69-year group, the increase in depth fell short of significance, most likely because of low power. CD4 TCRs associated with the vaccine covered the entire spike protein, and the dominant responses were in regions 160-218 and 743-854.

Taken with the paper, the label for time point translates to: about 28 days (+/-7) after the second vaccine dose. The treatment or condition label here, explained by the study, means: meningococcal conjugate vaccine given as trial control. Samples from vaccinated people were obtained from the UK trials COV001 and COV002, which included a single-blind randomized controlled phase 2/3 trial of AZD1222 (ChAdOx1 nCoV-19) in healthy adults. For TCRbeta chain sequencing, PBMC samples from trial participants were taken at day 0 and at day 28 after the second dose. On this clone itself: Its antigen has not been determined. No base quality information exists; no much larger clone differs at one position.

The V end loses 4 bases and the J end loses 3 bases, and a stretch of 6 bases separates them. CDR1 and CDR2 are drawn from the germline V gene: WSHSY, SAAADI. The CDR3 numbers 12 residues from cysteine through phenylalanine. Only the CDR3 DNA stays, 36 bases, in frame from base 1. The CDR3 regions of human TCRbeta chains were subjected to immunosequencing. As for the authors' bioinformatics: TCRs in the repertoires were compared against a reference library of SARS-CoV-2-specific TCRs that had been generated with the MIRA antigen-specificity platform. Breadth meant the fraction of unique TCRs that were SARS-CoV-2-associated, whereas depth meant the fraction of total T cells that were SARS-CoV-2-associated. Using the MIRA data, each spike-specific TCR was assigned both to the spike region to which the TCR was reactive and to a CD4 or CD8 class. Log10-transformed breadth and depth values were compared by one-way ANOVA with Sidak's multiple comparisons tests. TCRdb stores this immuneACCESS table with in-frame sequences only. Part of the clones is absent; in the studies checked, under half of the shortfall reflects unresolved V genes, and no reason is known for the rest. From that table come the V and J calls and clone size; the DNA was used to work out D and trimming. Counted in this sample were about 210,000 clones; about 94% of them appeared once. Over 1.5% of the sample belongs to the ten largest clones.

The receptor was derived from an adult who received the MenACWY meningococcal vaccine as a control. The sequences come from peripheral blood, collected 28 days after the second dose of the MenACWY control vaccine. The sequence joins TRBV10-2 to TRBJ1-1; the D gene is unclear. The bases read TGCGCCAGCAGTGTACGAGACACTGAAGCTTTCTTT. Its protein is CASSVRDTEAFF.